The clone carrying this T cell receptor (beta chain) was seen repeatedly, ten times or more. This specimen comes from a study of neurological immune-mediated disorders. Time point meaning: longitudinal time-point 1 (baseline). Where libraries were unsorted, they were derived from 2 million PBMCs stored at -80 degrees C. Trimming cost V 3 bases and J 2 bases; bases outside gene matches: 5. Looked up from germline, CDR1 is DFQATT and CDR2 is SNEGSKA (reference sequence). The CDR3 length is 15 residues. The cDNA came from 5'RACE with 10-nucleotide random UMIs. TCRdb re-called the 5' RACE reads through MiXCR, storing one row per CDR3 protein. This sample has tens of thousands of distinct CDR3 sequences, with 12% to 15% found just once.

V usage is TRBV20-1 and J usage is TRBJ2-3; 10 nucleotides line up with TRBD2. The sample taken for sequencing was PBMCs. This receptor was taken from a female donor with HTLV-1-associated myelopathy (HAM/TSP). The chain's CDR3 is CSASRLAGVTDTQYF. The CDR3 nucleotides are TGCAGTGCTAGTCGGCTAGCGGGGGTCACAGATACGCAGTATTTT.